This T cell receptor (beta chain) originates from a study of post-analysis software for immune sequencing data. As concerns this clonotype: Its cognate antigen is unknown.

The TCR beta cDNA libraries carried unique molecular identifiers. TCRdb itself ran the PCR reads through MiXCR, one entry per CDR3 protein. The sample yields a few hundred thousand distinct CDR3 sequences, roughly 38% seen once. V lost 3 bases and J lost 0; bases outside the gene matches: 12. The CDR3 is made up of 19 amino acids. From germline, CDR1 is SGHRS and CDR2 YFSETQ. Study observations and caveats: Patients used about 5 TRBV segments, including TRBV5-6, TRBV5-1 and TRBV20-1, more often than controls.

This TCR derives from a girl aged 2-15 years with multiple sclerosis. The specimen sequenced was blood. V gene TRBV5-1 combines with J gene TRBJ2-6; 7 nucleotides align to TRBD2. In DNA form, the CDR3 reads TGCGCCAGCAGCTCCCGGGACTACCGCTTTTTCTCTGGGGCCAACGTCCTGACTTTC. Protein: CASSSRDYRFFSGANVLTF. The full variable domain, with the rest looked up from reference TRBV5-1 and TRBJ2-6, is KAGVTQTPRYLIKTRGQQVTLSCSPISGHRSVSWYQQTPGQGLQFLFEYFSETQRNKGNFPGRFSGRQFSNSRSEMNVSTLELGDSALYLCASSSRDYRFFSGANVLTFGAGSRLTVL.